This record concerns one TCR beta chain sequence. Reanalyzing the 5' RACE reads, TCRdb keeps one entry per CDR3 protein, without DNA. Recorded for this sample: approximately 380,000 distinct CDR3 sequences. Germline-derived CDR1 and CDR2 are SGHRS and YFSETQ. CDR3 size: 16 residues. These data belong to a study of T cells expressing NK-cell markers. The source of this sequence is a man aged 18-70 years in good health. This chain connects TRBV5-1 to TRBJ2-7; checking the TCRdb D call of TRBD1 is not possible without DNA. Sequencing was carried out using blood T cells: a sorted CD56 or NKG2C T cell subset, CD4+ or CD8+ T cells, or bulk PBMC T cells (not recorded which). CDR3 protein: CASSFYTGGLGYEQYF.